A selection of T cell receptor beta chains follows, all from one sample in a study of shared T cell receptors in the human thymus. Here immunoSEQ multiplex PCR was the method, and the copy in TCRdb shows in-frame clones only, minus some. The table includes about 660,000 clones, around 87% detected once. These data also featured in a second study, about human thymus T cells.

Material: thymocytes. The origin of the receptors is a boy less than two years old with a congenital heart defect. The CDR3 runs from the conserved cysteine through the conserved F or W. D genes are given only for firm matches. Clone size is given for some rows only: seen once, a few or many times, or a class if the clone is expanded.

CDR3 DNA | CDR3 protein | V gene | clone size | D gene | J gene
TGTGCCAGCAGCTTAATCGGAGCCAGCGAGCAGTACTTC | CASSLIGASEQYF | TRBV7-6 | few | NA | TRBJ2-7
TGTGCCAGCAGCCCCGAAGCAGCGGGGACTAATGTGGAGACCCAGTACTTC | CASSPEAAGTNVETQYF | TRBV11-2 | NA | TRBD2 | TRBJ2-5
TGTGCCAGCAGGACCGGGACTAGCGGCACCGGGGAGCTGTTTTTT | CASRTGTSGTGELFF | TRBV27 | NA | TRBD2 | TRBJ2-2
TGTGCCAGCAGCCCGGGACAGGGCGCTACATTTGGAAACACCATATATTTT | CASSPGQGATFGNTIYF | TRBV9 | few | TRBD1 | TRBJ1-3
TGCGCCAGCAGCCAAAGACCGGGACTAGCGGGAGGAGTTCCCTCCTACAATGAGCAGTTCTTC | CASSQRPGLAGGVPSYNEQFF | TRBV4-3 | few | TRBD2 | TRBJ2-1
TGTGCCAGCAGTGAAGTGAGGGTTCAAGAGACCCAGTACTTC | CASSEVRVQETQYF | TRBV2 | once | NA | TRBJ2-5
TGCGCCAGCAGCCCAGACGCGGCATGGACAGCGAACTATGGCTACACCTTC | CASSPDAAWTANYGYTF | TRBV5-1 | NA | NA | TRBJ1-2
TGCAGCGTTGTGGGGGGAGGGGGGTATGGCTACACCTTC | CSVVGGGGYGYTF | TRBV29-1 | NA | NA | TRBJ1-2
TGTGCCAGCAGCGGGACCGAGGACAGGGAGCAGTTCTTC | CASSGTEDREQFF | TRBV25-1 | NA | TRBD1 | TRBJ2-1
TGTGCCAGCAGCTTGTCCCCGGTAAATTCACCCCTCCACTTT | CASSLSPVNSPLHF | TRBV5-4 | NA | NA | TRBJ1-6
TGTGCCAGCTACCAACTGCAGACTAGCGGGGGGAGCAATGAGCAGTTCTTC | CASYQLQTSGGSNEQFF | TRBV27 | NA | TRBD2 | TRBJ2-1
TGTGCCAGCAGGGGGGACAGGGAGGACGAGCAGTACTTC | CASRGDREDEQYF | TRBV6-1 | NA | TRBD1 | TRBJ2-7
TGTGCCAGCAGCCTCGGGTCAGGGGGGGAGACCCAGTACTTC | CASSLGSGGETQYF | TRBV5-4 | NA | NA | TRBJ2-5
TGTGCCAGTTACGGGACTAGCGGGACTATCGGGGAGCTGTTTTTT | CASYGTSGTIGELFF | TRBV25-1 | NA | TRBD2 | TRBJ2-2
TGTGCCAGCATGAGGAGAGAGACTGGAAACACCATATATTTT | CASMRRETGNTIYF | TRBV5-8 | few | NA | TRBJ1-3
TGTGCCAGCCGCCCCAACCGGGACTCTGGGGCCAACGTCCTGACTTTC | CASRPNRDSGANVLTF | TRBV2 | NA | NA | TRBJ2-6
TGTGCCAGCAGCCGCGCCCCCTACGAGCAGTACTTC | CASSRAPYEQYF | TRBV7-9 | NA | NA | TRBJ2-7
TGTGCCAGCAGCGCCCAGGGGTATTTAGCGGGAGTATCCTACGAGCAGTACTTC | CASSAQGYLAGVSYEQYF | TRBV7-9 | NA | TRBD2 | TRBJ2-7
TGCGCCAGCAGCCCGCCCCCGGGACAGGGGGCCACTGAAGCTTTCTTT | CASSPPPGQGATEAFF | TRBV5-1 | NA | TRBD1 | TRBJ1-1
TGTGCCATCAGTAAAGTCGAGACAGACACTTACGAGCAGTACTTC | CAISKVETDTYEQYF | TRBV10-3 | NA | NA | TRBJ2-7
TGTGCCAGCACACCCTCAGGGGAGCAAGGGGAAAAACTGTTTTTT | CASTPSGEQGEKLFF | TRBV28 | NA | NA | TRBJ1-4
TGTGCCAGCAGCGCGCAAGTAGGGACAGGGAACGAGCAGTACTTC | CASSAQVGTGNEQYF | TRBV7-9 | NA | TRBD1 | TRBJ2-7
TGTGCCAGCAGTTACTCGGGGGGACAGGGGAACTATGGCTACACCTTC | CASSYSGGQGNYGYTF | TRBV6-5 | few | TRBD1 | TRBJ1-2
TGTGCCAGCAGTTACTCTGGGGGGAGGGGGGTCTATGGCTACACCTTC | CASSYSGGRGVYGYTF | TRBV6-5 | few | NA | TRBJ1-2
TGTGCCAGCAGCCTATCAAGACAGGGCTATGGCTACACCTTC | CASSLSRQGYGYTF | TRBV7-6 | NA | TRBD1 | TRBJ1-2
TGCAGCGTTGGGACATCGGATAATTTCTACGAGCAGTACTTC | CSVGTSDNFYEQYF | TRBV29-1 | NA | NA | TRBJ2-7
TGTGCCAGCAGTTACTCCCCCGGGAAGGCTTTCTTT | CASSYSPGKAFF | TRBV6-5 | few | NA | TRBJ1-1
TGTGCCAGCAGCCATACAGACAGGGGGCGAAGGGGCCCATATGGCTACACCTTC | CASSHTDRGRRGPYGYTF | TRBV14 | NA | TRBD1 | TRBJ1-2
TGCGCCAGCAGCCAAGAGCTAAGACACTATGAGCAGTTCTTC | CASSQELRHYEQFF | TRBV4-1 | NA | NA | TRBJ2-1
TGTGCCAGCAGTGAATATGAGGGAGGGGAGGACTACGAGCAGTACTTC | CASSEYEGGEDYEQYF | TRBV25-1 | NA | TRBD2 | TRBJ2-7
TGTGCCGGAAGAGACAGAGCCTACAATGAGCAGTTCTTC | CAGRDRAYNEQFF | TRBV30 | NA | NA | TRBJ2-1
TGTGCCAGCAGCGGGGGACTAGCGGAAAACACCGGGGAGCTGTTTTTT | CASSGGLAENTGELFF | TRBV5-6 | NA | TRBD2 | TRBJ2-2
TGCAGCGTTGAGCGAGACAGGGGATACAATGAGCAGTTCTTC | CSVERDRGYNEQFF | TRBV29-1 | once | TRBD1 | TRBJ2-1
TGTGCCAGCAGCTTAGCGGCCCAGCGGGGCTACGAGCAGTACTTC | CASSLAAQRGYEQYF | TRBV7-9 | NA | TRBD2 | TRBJ2-7
TGTGCCTGGAGTGTAGACAGACGAAATCAGCCCCAGCATTTT | CAWSVDRRNQPQHF | TRBV30 | NA | NA | TRBJ1-5
TGTGCCAGCAGCCCGCGGGGTCGGGCGAGCAATCAGCCCCAGCATTTT | CASSPRGRASNQPQHF | TRBV7-8 | NA | NA | TRBJ1-5
TGTGCCAGCAGCTTAGCCTATAACTCCTACGAGCAGTACTTC | CASSLAYNSYEQYF | TRBV7-8 | NA | NA | TRBJ2-7
TGTGCCAGCAGTCACGGGACTAGCGGGGCCCAGAGCTCCTACGAGCAGTACTTC | CASSHGTSGAQSSYEQYF | TRBV28 | NA | TRBD2 | TRBJ2-7
TGTGCCAGCAGTGAATTGGGCAAGGAAGAATTGAACACTGAAGCTTTCTTT | CASSELGKEELNTEAFF | TRBV25-1 | NA | NA | TRBJ1-1
TGCGCCAGCCAAGGGACTAGCGGAAACACCGGGGAGCTGTTTTTT | CASQGTSGNTGELFF | TRBV10-2 | NA | TRBD2 | TRBJ2-2
TGTGCCAGCAGTCCCACAGGGGGTTTCGGCAATCAGCCCCAGCATTTT | CASSPTGGFGNQPQHF | TRBV28 | NA | TRBD1 | TRBJ1-5
TGCGCCAGCAGCCAACGACAGGGGCACAATGAGCAGTTCTTC | CASSQRQGHNEQFF | TRBV4-3 | NA | TRBD1 | TRBJ2-1
TGTGCCAGCAGTGAACACCGCCCTACTAGGTTGGTAGATACGCAGTATTTT | CASSEHRPTRLVDTQYF | TRBV2 | NA | NA | TRBJ2-3
TGTGCCAGTAGTAACGGCCCCTTAACCGGGACAGCCCATGGCTACACCTTC | CASSNGPLTGTAHGYTF | TRBV19 | few | TRBD1 | TRBJ1-2
TGTGCCAGCAGCAGAACAGGGGGCGTTTGGGAAAAACTGTTTTTT | CASSRTGGVWEKLFF | TRBV28 | NA | TRBD1 | TRBJ1-4
TGTGCCAGCAGTTGGGCGGGAGGGTGGAACGGGGAGCTGTTTTTT | CASSWAGGWNGELFF | TRBV27 | NA | TRBD2 | TRBJ2-2
TGTGCCAGTAGTGGCAATACAGGGGCTGAAGAAAACACTGAAGCTTTCTTT | CASSGNTGAEENTEAFF | TRBV19 | NA | TRBD1 | TRBJ1-1
TGTGCCAGCAGTTTATATTCCCCCGGAGGGGCCTCGAACACTGAAGCTTTCTTT | CASSLYSPGGASNTEAFF | TRBV28 | NA | NA | TRBJ1-1